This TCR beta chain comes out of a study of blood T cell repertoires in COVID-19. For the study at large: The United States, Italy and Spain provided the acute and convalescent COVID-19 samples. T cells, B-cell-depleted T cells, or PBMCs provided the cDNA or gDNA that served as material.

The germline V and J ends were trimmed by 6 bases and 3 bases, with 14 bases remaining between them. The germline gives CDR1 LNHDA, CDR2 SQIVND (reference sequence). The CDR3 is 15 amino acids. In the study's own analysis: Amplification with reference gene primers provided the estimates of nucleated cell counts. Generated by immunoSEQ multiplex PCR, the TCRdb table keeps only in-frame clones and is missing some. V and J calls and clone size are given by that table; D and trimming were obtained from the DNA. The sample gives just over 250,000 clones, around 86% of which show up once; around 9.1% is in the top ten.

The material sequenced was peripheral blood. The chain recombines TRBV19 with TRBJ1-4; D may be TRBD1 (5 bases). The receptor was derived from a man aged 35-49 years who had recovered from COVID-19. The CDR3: CASRGRTSPNEKLFF. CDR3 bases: TGTGCCAGTAGGGGCCGGACATCCCCTAATGAAAAACTGTTTTTT. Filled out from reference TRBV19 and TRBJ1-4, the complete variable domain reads DGGITQSPKYLFRKEGQNVTLSCEQNLNHDAMYWYRQDPGQGLRLIYYSQIVNDFQKGDIAEGYSVSREKKESFPLTVTSAQKNPTAFYLCASRGRTSPNEKLFFGSGTQLSVL.